Shown below are 31 T cell receptor beta chains from a single sample sequenced in a study of control samples from healthy donors and cancer patients. Profiled with immunoSEQ multiplex PCR; TCRdb holds only in-frame clones, not every one. Of around 70,000 clones in the sample, 94% were seen once. Material for sequencing was blood. The receptors shown here come from a woman in her 30s in good health.

V usage is TRBV2 and J usage is TRBJ2-5; D unclear. V was clipped by 2 bases and J by 1 base, with 14 bases between them. This CDR3 is 16 amino acids long. CDR1 and CDR2 (germline): SNHLY, FYNNEI. The CDR3, as DNA: TGTGCCAGCAGTGAATGGCGAGGCCAGGCCCAAGAGACCCAGTACTTC. It is translated as CASSEWRGQAQETQYF.

The chain links TRBV5-1 to TRBJ1-1, with D possibly TRBD1 on 5 matching bases. CDR1 and CDR2 (germline): SGHRS, YFSETQ. Trimming stripped 0 bases from V and 5 bases from J, with 14 bases between. The CDR3 consists of 15 residues. The CDR3 region has the DNA TGCGCCAGCAGCTTGGACGTCGGGGGTTGGACTGAAGCTTTCTTT. Protein sequence: CASSLDVGGWTEAFF.

The DNA of the CDR3 is TGTGCCAGCAGACCAGCGGGGGAGAACACCGGGGAGCTGTTTTTT. As protein: CASRPAGENTGELFF. The chain carries TRBV6-4 and TRBJ2-2; 8 bases are shared with TRBD2. J was trimmed by 1 base and V by 6 bases; bases with no gene match: 4. CDR1 MRHNA and CDR2 SNTAGT come from the germline V gene. This CDR3 has 15 residues.

The chain recombines TRBV24-1 with TRBJ2-2, with 8 bases matching TRBD2. Germline V lookup: CDR1 KGHDR, CDR2 SFDVKD. The V gene end was trimmed by 9 bases and the J gene end by 6 bases; junction bases not matched to a gene: 5. This CDR3 is built from 13 residues. The DNA of the CDR3 is TGTGCCACCGAACGGGGGGGCCCCGGGGAGCTGTTTTTT. This sequence encodes CATERGGPGELFF.

The CDR3 coding sequence is TGTGCCAGTAGTATACAGGGAACCGGAGAAAACATTCAGTACTTC. Its translation is CASSIQGTGENIQYF. The chain links TRBV19 to TRBJ2-4, with D perhaps matching TRBD1 (5 bases). The CDR3 totals 15 residues. Trimming shortened V by 2 bases and J by 5 bases, and 13 bases separated the two germline ends. The germline gives CDR1 LNHDA, CDR2 SQIVND (reference sequence).

The V gene is TRBV4-1, the J gene TRBJ2-3, with D unclear. The CDR3 is made up of 12 amino acids. Trimming removed 4 bases at V and 6 bases at J, with 8 bases between. The germline V gene encodes CDR1 MGHRA and CDR2 YSYEKL. The CDR3 spells CASSPRGDTQYF. CDR3 DNA: TGCGCCAGCAGCCCTCGAGGTGATACGCAGTATTTT.

This chain connects TRBV9 to TRBJ1-5, with D perhaps matching TRBD1 (6 bases). Trimming took 4 bases from V and 4 from J, leaving 21 bases between them. Germline assignment: CDR1 SGDLS and CDR2 YYNGEE. The CDR3 covers 17 residues. CDR3 in amino acids: CASSPGGQGLLNQPQHF. CDR3 bases: TGTGCCAGCAGCCCGGGGGGGCAGGGCCTATTAAATCAGCCCCAGCATTTT.

DNA for the CDR3: TGTGCCAGCAGCTTATTACTAGCGGCCGAGACCCAGTACTTC. It codes for CASSLLLAAETQYF. The chain links TRBV7-8 to TRBJ2-5, with 8 positions matching TRBD2. V shed 2 bases, J shed 5 bases, and the junction held 4 bases outside the gene matches. The CDR3 extends over 14 amino acids. CDR1 SGHVS and CDR2 FQNEAQ come from the germline V gene.

This chain joins TRBV5-5 and TRBJ1-2; 9 nucleotides match TRBD1. The J segment lost 2 bases and the V segment lost 3 bases, leaving 5 bases of the junction unmatched. The CDR3 runs 15 residues. Germline CDR1 SGHKS, CDR2 YYEKEE (reference sequence). CDR3: CASSSAGTGNYGYTF. The CDR3, as DNA: TGTGCCAGCAGCTCCGCCGGGACAGGGAACTATGGCTACACCTTC.

The J gene is TRBJ1-5, the V gene TRBV6-5, with no clear D. V was pared by 6 bases and J by 4 bases, with 7 bases between. Germline CDR1 and CDR2: MNHEY and SVGAGI. The CDR3 covers 12 residues. CDR3 DNA: TGTGCCAGCAGGGAGGGTAATCAGCCCCAGCATTTT. Amino acids: CASREGNQPQHF.

The genes are TRBV4-1 and TRBJ2-1, with 8 bases fitting TRBD1. CDR3 length: 13 amino acids. The germline V gene encodes CDR1 MGHRA and CDR2 YSYEKL. Trimming took 8 bases from V and 7 from J; bases not matched to a gene: 7. Here the CDR3 DNA reads TGCGCCAGCGGGAGACAGGGGTCGAATGAGCAGTTCTTC. This encodes CASGRQGSNEQFF.

V gene TRBV9 combines with J gene TRBJ2-1, with D hard to call. Germline V gene data show CDR1 as SGDLS and CDR2 as YYNGEE. The CDR3 is 16 amino acids. Trimming took 0 bases from V and 0 from J, leaving 10 bases between them. The CDR3 is CASSVAGAYSYNEQFF. CDR3 DNA: TGTGCCAGCAGCGTAGCCGGCGCTTACTCCTACAATGAGCAGTTCTTC.

This sequence joins TRBV28 and TRBJ1-5; D perhaps matches TRBD1 (5 bases). The CDR3 length is 14 residues. CDR1 is MDHEN and CDR2 is SYDVKM in the germline V gene. V gave up 4 bases and J gave up 9 bases, with 16 bases separating them. The chain's CDR3 is CASSSRQSHWPQHF. The DNA of the CDR3 is TGTGCCAGCAGTTCTAGACAGAGCCATTGGCCCCAGCATTTT. Together with reference TRBV28 and TRBJ1-5, the CDR3 gives the full variable domain: DVKVTQSSRYLVKRTGEKVFLECVQDMDHENMFWYRQDPGLGLRLIYFSYDVKMKEKGDIPEGYSVSREKKERFSLILESASTNQTSMYLCASSSRQSHWPQHFGDGTRLSIL.

This rearrangement joins TRBV19 to TRBJ1-5; weak D call: TRBD1 (6 bases). The length of the CDR3 is 14 residues. With 3 bases removed from V and 6 bases from J, the gap between germline ends came to 12 bases. The germline CDR1 and CDR2 sequences are LNHDA and SQIVND (reference sequence). The CDR3 nucleotides are TGTGCCAGTAGTATCCAGGGGCAGGGTCAGCCCCAGCATTTT. This codes for CASSIQGQGQPQHF.

The chain joins TRBV6-5 to TRBJ2-5; D may be TRBD2 (6 bases). V was pared by 6 bases and J by 2 bases, with 10 bases between. CDR3 length equals 13 residues. Germline assignment: CDR1 MNHEY and CDR2 SVGAGI. DNA for the CDR3: TGTGCCAGCAGGGGGGGACGGCAAGAGACCCAGTACTTC. The encoded protein is CASRGGRQETQYF.

The chain carries TRBV28 and TRBJ1-2; D unclear. The V and J ends lost 3 bases and 6 bases respectively, with 8 bases between them. There are 12 residues in the CDR3. Germline V gene sequence: CDR1 MDHEN, CDR2 SYDVKM. CDR3 in amino acids: CASSFARNGYTF. DNA of the CDR3: TGTGCCAGCAGTTTCGCCAGGAATGGCTACACCTTC.

This clone was observed once. The rearrangement joins TRBV7-9 to TRBJ2-2, with TRBD2 matching 8 bases. V shed 4 bases and J 4 bases; nucleotides not matched to a gene: 14. There are 18 residues in the CDR3. The germline gives CDR1 SEHNR, CDR2 FQNEAQ (reference sequence). Here the CDR3 reads CASSSSSGGPYSTGELFF. CDR3 DNA sequence: TGTGCCAGCAGCTCAAGCAGCGGGGGCCCTTATTCCACCGGGGAGCTGTTTTTT.

The chain couples TRBV11-2 to TRBJ1-1; tentatively, D is TRBD1 (5 bases). Per the germline V gene, CDR1 is SGHAT and CDR2 is FQNNGV. Trimming stripped 2 bases from V and 5 bases from J, with 18 bases between. The CDR3 totals 16 residues. Here the CDR3 DNA reads TGTGCCAGCAGCTTATTTTCGGTAGGAAAGGGGACTGAAGCTTTCTTT. It codes for CASSLFSVGKGTEAFF.

The rearrangement joins TRBV7-9 to TRBJ2-5, with a tentative D call TRBD2 (6 bases). CDR3 length: 13 residues. V lost 5 bases and J 2 bases, leaving 9 bases between the germline ends. Per germline, CDR1 SEHNR and CDR2 FQNEAQ (reference sequence). The CDR3 sequence is CASSPRGQETQYF. In DNA form, the CDR3 reads TGTGCCAGCAGCCCACGGGGGCAAGAGACCCAGTACTTC.

This chain connects TRBV30 to TRBJ2-5; tentative D call: TRBD2 (5 bases). Germline assignment: CDR1 GTSNPN and CDR2 SVGIG (reference sequence). V shed 0 bases and J shed 5 bases, with 7 bases lying between them. The CDR3 spans 12 residues. CDR3 sequence: CAWSVERETQYF. In nucleotides, the CDR3 is TGTGCCTGGAGTGTGGAGCGGGAGACCCAGTACTTC.

The chain uses TRBV28 and TRBJ1-6; 10 nucleotides match TRBD1. Germline CDR1 and CDR2: MDHEN and SYDVKM. The V segment lost 5 bases and the J segment 9 bases; nucleotides outside the gene matches: 4. The CDR3 loop spans 14 amino acids. The DNA for the CDR3 is TGTGCCAGCAGTCCGGGACAGGGGCCTTCACCCCTCCACTTT. It is translated as CASSPGQGPSPLHF.

This chain links TRBV29-1 with TRBJ1-1, with D uncertain. The CDR3 runs to 11 residues. The V end was cut by 4 bases, the J end by 0 bases, with 3 bases between. Per the germline V gene, CDR1 is SQVTM and CDR2 is ANQGSEA. This chain's CDR3 is CSVVVNTEAFF. As DNA, the CDR3 is TGCAGCGTTGTAGTGAACACTGAAGCTTTCTTT.

The chain has TRBV6-5 and TRBJ1-1; D ambiguous. CDR1 and CDR2 (germline): MNHEY, SVGAGI. This CDR3 contains 13 residues. V lost 6 bases to trimming and J lost 4 bases, with 12 bases between them. CDR3 region: CASSNLAGTEAFF. Here the CDR3 DNA reads TGTGCCAGCAGCAACCTTGCGGGCACTGAAGCTTTCTTT.

The gene calls are TRBV7-9 and TRBJ1-5; 8 nucleotides match TRBD1. Germline V gene sequence: CDR1 SEHNR, CDR2 FQNEAQ (reference sequence). J lost 4 bases, V lost 5 bases, and 10 bases had no gene match. CDR3 size: 16 residues. This chain's CDR3 is CASSNGQGGRNQPQHF. The DNA of the CDR3 is TGTGCCAGCAGCAACGGACAGGGAGGAAGGAATCAGCCCCAGCATTTT.

V and J are TRBV19 and TRBJ2-1; a weak D match, TRBD2 (7 bases). Germline CDR1 and CDR2: LNHDA and SQIVND (reference sequence). The CDR3 consists of 15 residues. V was trimmed by 3 bases and J by 2 bases, leaving 11 bases between them. This CDR3 is CASSMGGGPYNEQFF. The DNA of the CDR3 is TGTGCCAGTAGTATGGGCGGGGGCCCCTACAATGAGCAGTTCTTC.

The rearrangement joins TRBV5-1 to TRBJ2-3, with 10 positions matching TRBD2. The CDR3 has 19 residues. Germline CDR1 SGHRS, CDR2 YFSETQ. Trimming at V came to 1 base and at J to 4 bases, leaving 15 bases not matched to a gene. The CDR3 nucleotides are TGCGCCAGCAGCTTGTATTGGAAGGGAGCGGGGGGGCATCCAGATACGCAGTATTTT. This gives the protein CASSLYWKGAGGHPDTQYF.

This clone showed up just once. The chain has TRBV5-5 and TRBJ1-1; the match to TRBD1 covers 7 bases. With 7 bases clipped from V and 5 bases from J, the junction kept 11 bases outside the gene matches. Germline V gene sequence: CDR1 SGHKS, CDR2 YYEKEE (reference sequence). This CDR3 comprises 14 residues. In nucleotides, the CDR3 is TGTGCCAGCGTACTACAGGGGTCTAGTACTGAAGCTTTCTTT. Residues: CASVLQGSSTEAFF.

V usage is TRBV5-1 and J usage is TRBJ1-1; D may be TRBD1 (5 bases). The CDR3 runs to 14 residues. Trimming removed 0 bases at V and 1 base at J, with 7 bases between. Germline V CDR1 and CDR2: SGHRS, YFSETQ. Here the CDR3 reads CASSLGGANTEAFF. In DNA, the CDR3 is TGCGCCAGCAGCTTGGGAGGGGCGAACACTGAAGCTTTCTTT. Full variable domain (remainder filled in from reference TRBV5-1 and TRBJ1-1): KAGVTQTPRYLIKTRGQQVTLSCSPISGHRSVSWYQQTPGQGLQFLFEYFSETQRNKGNFPGRFSGRQFSNSRSEMNVSTLELGDSALYLCASSLGGANTEAFFGQGTRLTVV.

V usage is TRBV28 and J usage is TRBJ2-2; D gene uncertain. The CDR3 spans 18 residues. Trimming left V 8 bases short and J 0 bases short, with 22 bases between. Looked up from germline, CDR1 is MDHEN and CDR2 is SYDVKM. CDR3 loop: CASAPRSHDFANTGELFF. The CDR3 nucleotides read TGTGCCAGCGCCCCGAGGAGTCACGACTTCGCGAACACCGGGGAGCTGTTTTTT. Full variable domain (outside the CDR3, taken from reference TRBV28 and TRBJ2-2): DVKVTQSSRYLVKRTGEKVFLECVQDMDHENMFWYRQDPGLGLRLIYFSYDVKMKEKGDIPEGYSVSREKKERFSLILESASTNQTSMYLCASAPRSHDFANTGELFFGEGSRLTVL.

This clone came up a few times. V gene TRBV18 combines with J gene TRBJ1-5; no clear D gene. CDR1 is KGHSH, CDR2 LQKENI, per germline. With 2 bases removed from V and 4 bases from J, the gap between germline ends came to 6 bases. This CDR3 contains 13 residues. As DNA, the CDR3 is TGTGCCAGCTCACCAGGACGGAATCAGCCCCAGCATTTT. As protein: CASSPGRNQPQHF.

The chain employs TRBV6-4 and TRBJ1-6; no firm D call. V lost 3 bases, J lost 9 bases, and 9 bases lay in between. Germline V CDR1 and CDR2: MRHNA, SNTAGT. The CDR3 spans 13 residues. CDR3 in amino acids: CASSESKRSPLHF. CDR3 nucleotide sequence: TGTGCCAGCAGTGAGTCTAAGCGTTCACCCCTCCACTTT.